This TCR beta chain was sequenced for a study of blood T cell repertoires in COVID-19. Study-wide background: Sources were T cells, B-cell-depleted T cells, or PBMCs; the material itself was cDNA or gDNA.

The germline V gene has CDR1 LNHDA and CDR2 SQIVND (reference sequence). The V end was cut by 5 bases, the J end by 0 bases, with 14 bases between. The CDR3 length is 16 residues. The recovered donors of Cohort 3 showed two negative PCRs, clearance, or symptom resolution. The table came from immunoSEQ multiplex PCR; TCRdb's copy has only in-frame clones and leaves some out. The sample yields under 500,000 clones, approximately 92% seen once. Material: PBMCs or T cells enriched from blood (not recorded which). The rearrangement joins TRBV19 to TRBJ1-3; a weak D match, TRBD1 (6 bases). This TCR came from a man younger than 45 who had recovered from COVID-19. The CDR3: CASSFRGRGSGNTIYF. The CDR3 DNA follows: TGTGCCAGTAGTTTTCGGGGCAGGGGCTCTGGAAACACCATATATTTT.